The source of this TCR beta chain is a study of T cell responses to AZD1222 COVID-19 vaccine. V was pared by 3 bases and J by 3 bases, with 4 bases of the junction left unmatched. Per the germline V gene, CDR1 is LNHDA and CDR2 is SQIVND (reference sequence). The length of the CDR3 is 17 residues. Produced via immunoSEQ multiplex PCR; TCRdb's table is partial and in-frame only. The table records 150,000 or so clones, about 90% of them present only once. J is TRBJ2-1 and V is TRBV19; 14 bases are a match to TRBD2. This sequence was found in an adult in good health. The sequences come from peripheral blood, collected on day 0 of AZD1222 vaccination. The CDR3 DNA follows: TGTGCCAGTAGTATGGGGACTAGCGGGAGTATCTACAATGAGCAGTTCTTC. Its translation is CASSMGTSGSIYNEQFF.